A selection of T cell receptor beta chains follows, all from one sample in a study of OX40 agonist ivuxolimab in advanced cancers. Generated by immunoSEQ multiplex PCR, the TCRdb table keeps only in-frame clones and is missing some. Of approximately 24,000 clones listed, more than 65% are singletons. The sample here was CD4+ or CD8+ T cells sorted from blood, taken in a trial of the OX40 agonist ivuxolimab. These receptors all come from an adult with an advanced solid tumor such as melanoma, head and neck, liver or kidney cancer. Both conserved end residues are part of each CDR3. A D gene is named only where the DNA matches it firmly. Expanded clones are given a class, and other clones once, few, many or no size at all.

d_gene: TRBD1
abundance: -
j_gene: TRBJ2-5
v_gene: TRBV7-8
CDR3nt: TGTGCCAGCAGCTTAGCGGGGACAGGACAAGAGACCCAGTACTTC
CDR3aa: CASSLAGTGQETQYF

d_gene: -
abundance: few
j_gene: TRBJ1-1
v_gene: TRBV12-5
CDR3nt: TGTGCTAGTGGTTTGGTACCCGCTAGCGCTGAAGCTTTCTTT
CDR3aa: CASGLVPASAEAFF

d_gene: -
abundance: -
j_gene: TRBJ2-1
v_gene: TRBV25-1
CDR3nt: TGTGCCAGCAGTGAATATGTCGGCAGAAATGAGCAGTTCTTC
CDR3aa: CASSEYVGRNEQFF

d_gene: TRBD1
abundance: -
j_gene: TRBJ1-6
v_gene: TRBV30
CDR3nt: TGTGCCTGGAGTGTACAGGGGAATTCACCCCTCCACTTT
CDR3aa: CAWSVQGNSPLHF

d_gene: TRBD2
abundance: -
j_gene: TRBJ2-1
v_gene: TRBV7-8
CDR3nt: TGTGCCAGCAGCTTAGTAGGCGGGGGGGCGGGTAATGAGCAGTTCTTC
CDR3aa: CASSLVGGGAGNEQFF

d_gene: -
abundance: -
j_gene: TRBJ2-7
v_gene: TRBV6-5
CDR3nt: TGTGCCAGCAGTTACGCCCCAACCCTCTACGAGCAGTACTTC
CDR3aa: CASSYAPTLYEQYF

d_gene: -
abundance: once
j_gene: TRBJ1-5
v_gene: TRBV21-1
CDR3nt: TGTGCCAGCAGCCCAAATAGGGAGGGGAGGAATCAGCCCCAGCATTTT
CDR3aa: CASSPNREGRNQPQHF

d_gene: TRBD2
abundance: -
j_gene: TRBJ2-5
v_gene: TRBV5-1
CDR3nt: TGCGCCAGCAGCTTGACTAGCGTTGATGAGACCCAGTACTTC
CDR3aa: CASSLTSVDETQYF

d_gene: -
abundance: -
j_gene: TRBJ2-5
v_gene: TRBV25-1
CDR3nt: TGTGCCAGCAGTGAGACCCGGGTAGGGGTCAGCAGGGAGACCCAGTACTTC
CDR3aa: CASSETRVGVSRETQYF

d_gene: -
abundance: -
j_gene: TRBJ1-5
v_gene: TRBV5-6
CDR3nt: TGTGCCAGCAGCCCTGGGGCGGGCAGCAATCAGCCCCAGCATTTT
CDR3aa: CASSPGAGSNQPQHF

d_gene: TRBD2
abundance: -
j_gene: TRBJ2-5
v_gene: TRBV9
CDR3nt: TGTGCCAGCAGCGGACTAGCGGGGGGGCGGGAGACCCAGTACTTC
CDR3aa: CASSGLAGGRETQYF

d_gene: -
abundance: -
j_gene: TRBJ2-5
v_gene: TRBV4-1
CDR3nt: TGCGCCAGCAGCCAAGACCGCTGGGGAGAGACCCAGTACTTC
CDR3aa: CASSQDRWGETQYF

d_gene: -
abundance: -
j_gene: TRBJ2-7
v_gene: TRBV7-2
CDR3nt: TGTGCCAGCAGCTTAGACTGGAACGAGCAGTACTTC
CDR3aa: CASSLDWNEQYF

d_gene: TRBD2
abundance: -
j_gene: TRBJ2-1
v_gene: TRBV4-1
CDR3nt: TGCGCCAGCAGCCAGCCGTCCGGGGGGGGCTATAATGAGCAGTTCTTC
CDR3aa: CASSQPSGGGYNEQFF

d_gene: -
abundance: -
j_gene: TRBJ2-5
v_gene: TRBV5-6
CDR3nt: TGTGCCAGCAGCTTGTATAAGATTGTAGTTTGGGGGGTGGAGACCCAGTACTTC
CDR3aa: CASSLYKIVVWGVETQYF

d_gene: -
abundance: -
j_gene: TRBJ1-1
v_gene: TRBV4-1
CDR3nt: TGCGCCAGCAGCCAAGATTGGACCCTTCCAAACACTGAAGCTTTCTTT
CDR3aa: CASSQDWTLPNTEAFF

d_gene: TRBD1
abundance: -
j_gene: TRBJ1-2
v_gene: TRBV5-8
CDR3nt: TGTGCCAGCAGCTACAGACAGGGGAACTATGGCTACACCTTC
CDR3aa: CASSYRQGNYGYTF

d_gene: TRBD1
abundance: -
j_gene: TRBJ2-5
v_gene: TRBV9
CDR3nt: TGTGCCAGCAGCGCGGGGACAGCTTCCCAAGAGACCCAGTACTTC
CDR3aa: CASSAGTASQETQYF

d_gene: TRBD2
abundance: -
j_gene: TRBJ2-5
v_gene: TRBV27
CDR3nt: TGTGCCAGCAGTCTTGGACTAGCGGCCTACCAAGAGACCCAGTACTTC
CDR3aa: CASSLGLAAYQETQYF

d_gene: -
abundance: -
j_gene: TRBJ1-2
v_gene: TRBV4-2
CDR3nt: TGTGCCAGCAGCCCCACGGGGAACGAACCAAACTATGGCTACACCTTC
CDR3aa: CASSPTGNEPNYGYTF

d_gene: -
abundance: -
j_gene: TRBJ2-7
v_gene: TRBV28
CDR3nt: TGTGCCAGCAGTTTGTTTATTGGCAGTGCGAGCTCCTACGAGCAGTACTTC
CDR3aa: CASSLFIGSASSYEQYF

d_gene: TRBD1
abundance: -
j_gene: TRBJ2-7
v_gene: TRBV4-2
CDR3nt: TGTGCCAGCAGCCAAGAGAGGGGACAGCTCTACGAGCAGTACTTC
CDR3aa: CASSQERGQLYEQYF

d_gene: TRBD1
abundance: -
j_gene: TRBJ1-4
v_gene: TRBV27
CDR3nt: TGTGCCAGCTTCGACAGGGATAATGAAAAACTGTTTTTT
CDR3aa: CASFDRDNEKLFF

d_gene: TRBD2
abundance: once
j_gene: TRBJ2-7
v_gene: TRBV29-1
CDR3nt: TGCAGCATCCGGCGGGGGGGCGAAAAGTCCTACGAGCAGTACTTC
CDR3aa: CSIRRGGEKSYEQYF

d_gene: TRBD1
abundance: -
j_gene: TRBJ1-4
v_gene: TRBV5-5
CDR3nt: TGTGCCAGCAGCCAGGGACAGGGCCGGGAACTGTTTTTT
CDR3aa: CASSQGQGRELFF

d_gene: TRBD1
abundance: -
j_gene: TRBJ1-2
v_gene: TRBV13
CDR3nt: TGTGCCAGCAGCTCGCAGGGGGTAGTTTCCTATGGCTACACCTTC
CDR3aa: CASSSQGVVSYGYTF

d_gene: -
abundance: -
j_gene: TRBJ2-2
v_gene: TRBV7-8
CDR3nt: TGTGCCAGCAGCCCGGACTGGAACACCGGGGAGCTGTTTTTT
CDR3aa: CASSPDWNTGELFF

d_gene: -
abundance: -
j_gene: TRBJ2-7
v_gene: TRBV4-2
CDR3nt: TGTGCCAGCAGCCAAGAGGATTCGGACGACGAGCAGTACTTC
CDR3aa: CASSQEDSDDEQYF

d_gene: -
abundance: -
j_gene: TRBJ2-2
v_gene: TRBV6-5
CDR3nt: TGTGCCAGCAGTTACTCAGGGTCCGGGGAGCTGTTTTTT
CDR3aa: CASSYSGSGELFF

d_gene: -
abundance: -
j_gene: TRBJ2-3
v_gene: TRBV5-5
CDR3nt: TGTGCCAGCAGCTTGGAAGGGGGGGCGGTCACAGATACGCAGTATTTT
CDR3aa: CASSLEGGAVTDTQYF

d_gene: TRBD1
abundance: -
j_gene: TRBJ2-2
v_gene: TRBV12-5
CDR3nt: TGTGCTAGTGGTTTGGTACTCAGGGGGTACACCGGGGAGCTGTTTTTT
CDR3aa: CASGLVLRGYTGELFF

d_gene: -
abundance: -
j_gene: TRBJ2-7
v_gene: TRBV19
CDR3nt: TGTGCCAGTAGTCCTAGCCCGATACCCTCCGAGCAGTACTTC
CDR3aa: CASSPSPIPSEQYF

d_gene: -
abundance: -
j_gene: TRBJ1-1
v_gene: TRBV4-3
CDR3nt: TGCGCCAGCAGCCGCGGACAGAACACTGAAGCTTTCTTT
CDR3aa: CASSRGQNTEAFF

d_gene: -
abundance: -
j_gene: TRBJ2-1
v_gene: TRBV5-8
CDR3nt: TGTGCCTCCTTCGGGGGCGGTGAGCAGTTCTTC
CDR3aa: CASFGGGEQFF

d_gene: -
abundance: -
j_gene: TRBJ1-2
v_gene: TRBV4-3
CDR3nt: TGCGCCAGCAGCCCCCAGGGCACTTCTAACTATGGCTACACCTTC
CDR3aa: CASSPQGTSNYGYTF

d_gene: TRBD2
abundance: -
j_gene: TRBJ2-3
v_gene: TRBV19
CDR3nt: TGTGCCAGTAGTATAGGAAGCGGGGGGGGGAGAGATACGCAGTATTTT
CDR3aa: CASSIGSGGGRDTQYF

d_gene: TRBD1
abundance: few
j_gene: TRBJ2-3
v_gene: TRBV6-6
CDR3nt: TGTGCCAGCAGTTACCCGGGACAGGGCACAGATACGCAGTATTTT
CDR3aa: CASSYPGQGTDTQYF

d_gene: -
abundance: -
j_gene: TRBJ1-2
v_gene: TRBV15
CDR3nt: TGTGCCACCAGCCCCCGCGGACAGACCTATGGCTACACCTTC
CDR3aa: CATSPRGQTYGYTF

d_gene: -
abundance: -
j_gene: TRBJ2-2
v_gene: TRBV7-8
CDR3nt: TGTGCCAGCAGCTTTTCGGGCGGGGAGCTGTTTTTT
CDR3aa: CASSFSGGELFF

d_gene: TRBD1
abundance: -
j_gene: TRBJ2-2
v_gene: TRBV7-6
CDR3nt: TGTGCCAGCAGCTTAACAGGGGGTTTGGCCGGGGAGCTGTTTTTT
CDR3aa: CASSLTGGLAGELFF

d_gene: -
abundance: -
j_gene: TRBJ1-1
v_gene: TRBV7-6
CDR3nt: TGTGCCAGCAGTCTTGACCGGGCCCAAACAGGGATTGGGACTGAAGCTTTCTTT
CDR3aa: CASSLDRAQTGIGTEAFF

d_gene: TRBD1
abundance: -
j_gene: TRBJ1-6
v_gene: TRBV9
CDR3nt: TGTGCCAGCAGCCCACCGGGACAGGTTGATTCACCCCCCCACTTT
CDR3aa: CASSPPGQVDSPPHF

d_gene: -
abundance: once
j_gene: TRBJ2-5
v_gene: TRBV7-9
CDR3nt: TGTGCCAGCTCTATTGGGGCATTGTGGGGCCAAGAGACCCAGTACTTC
CDR3aa: CASSIGALWGQETQYF

d_gene: TRBD1
abundance: -
j_gene: TRBJ2-1
v_gene: TRBV29-1
CDR3nt: TGCAGCGCCACAGGGGGAAGCTCCTACAATGAGCAGTTCTTC
CDR3aa: CSATGGSSYNEQFF

d_gene: -
abundance: medium-sized
j_gene: TRBJ2-1
v_gene: TRBV7-9
CDR3nt: TGTGCCAGCAGCGGGGGGGCAGGATACAATGAGCAGTTCTTC
CDR3aa: CASSGGAGYNEQFF

d_gene: -
abundance: medium-sized
j_gene: TRBJ2-4
v_gene: TRBV27
CDR3nt: TGTGCCAGCAGTTTGGGAAACATTCAGTACTTC
CDR3aa: CASSLGNIQYF

d_gene: -
abundance: -
j_gene: TRBJ1-2
v_gene: TRBV9
CDR3nt: TGTGCCAGCAGCGGTTTCAACAGGGTTGGCGATGGCTACACCTTC
CDR3aa: CASSGFNRVGDGYTF

d_gene: TRBD2
abundance: -
j_gene: TRBJ2-1
v_gene: TRBV19
CDR3nt: TGTGCCAGTAGTATAGATCGGGAGGATGAGCAGTTCTTC
CDR3aa: CASSIDREDEQFF

d_gene: TRBD1
abundance: -
j_gene: TRBJ2-3
v_gene: TRBV9
CDR3nt: TGTGCCAGCAGCCCGCGTCCCGGGACAGGGATCGCAGATACGCAGTATTTT
CDR3aa: CASSPRPGTGIADTQYF

d_gene: -
abundance: -
j_gene: TRBJ1-1
v_gene: TRBV13
CDR3nt: TGTGCCAGCAGCCCATGGGGGCGCGGGGCCACTGAAGCTTTCTTT
CDR3aa: CASSPWGRGATEAFF

d_gene: -
abundance: -
j_gene: TRBJ2-5
v_gene: TRBV4-2
CDR3nt: TGTGCCAGCGCGTCCCAAGAGACCCAGTACTTC
CDR3aa: CASASQETQYF